The 27 T cell receptor beta chains reported below all come from one sample, sequenced in a study of vaccination effects on CD4 cells after COVID-19. Antigens for these TCRs are unknown. Researchers isolated CD4+ T cells once approximately ten days of culture had elapsed. Two doses of BNT162b2 or mRNA-1273 vaccine were administered to participants. Some clones are missing from TCRdb's copy, which holds only in-frame ones; the method was immunoSEQ multiplex PCR. The sample consists of around 69,000 clones, roughly four fifths of them appearing once. The sample in question was CD4+ T cells from PBMCs cultured without peptide, obtained after COVID-19 vaccination. Every receptor here comes from a human donor who received a COVID-19 vaccine.

This clone appeared a few times. The chain uses TRBV19 and TRBJ1-1; tentatively, D is TRBD1 (5 bases). The CDR3 is made up of 15 amino acids. CDR1 and CDR2 (germline): LNHDA, SQIVND (reference sequence). V gave up 5 bases and J gave up 6 bases, with 19 bases separating them. CDR3 DNA: TGTGCCAGTAGTTTCCTGGGACCACGGTTGGCTGAAGCTTTCTTT. Its translation is CASSFLGPRLAEAFF. Drawing the rest from reference TRBV19 and TRBJ1-1, the complete variable domain is DGGITQSPKYLFRKEGQNVTLSCEQNLNHDAMYWYRQDPGQGLRLIYYSQIVNDFQKGDIAEGYSVSREKKESFPLTVTSAQKNPTAFYLCASSFLGPRLAEAFFGQGTRLTVV.

This chain links TRBV7-9 with TRBJ1-1; a possible D gene is TRBD1 (6 bases). Germline values: CDR1 SEHNR, CDR2 FQNEAQ (reference sequence). CDR3 length: 14 amino acids. V lost 1 base, J lost 6 bases, and 12 bases lay in between. This CDR3 is CASSLEQGSAEAFF. CDR3 DNA: TGTGCCAGCAGCTTAGAACAGGGAAGCGCTGAAGCTTTCTTT.

The rearrangement joins TRBV3-1 (or the pseudogene TRBV3-2) to TRBJ2-1; 9 bases are a match to TRBD1. Looked up from germline, CDR1 is LGHDT and CDR2 is YNNKEL (reference sequence). Unmatched junction bases numbered 10, after V lost 3 bases and J lost 7 bases. The CDR3 extends over 16 amino acids. CDR3 in amino acids: CASSHVSGQGYNEQFF. DNA of the CDR3: TGTGCCAGCAGCCATGTTTCGGGACAGGGTTATAATGAGCAGTTCTTC.

The CDR3: CASSSNGGAADTQYF. CDR3 nucleotides: TGCGCCAGCAGCTCGAACGGGGGGGCAGCAGATACGCAGTATTTT. The rearrangement uses TRBV5-1 and TRBJ2-3; 8 bases map to TRBD2. With 3 bases clipped from V and 4 bases from J, the junction kept 7 bases outside the gene matches. The CDR3 contains 15 residues. Germline CDR1 and CDR2: SGHRS and YFSETQ. The whole variable domain, remainder taken from reference TRBV5-1 and TRBJ2-3, is KAGVTQTPRYLIKTRGQQVTLSCSPISGHRSVSWYQQTPGQGLQFLFEYFSETQRNKGNFPGRFSGRQFSNSRSEMNVSTLELGDSALYLCASSSNGGAADTQYFGPGTRLTVL.

The rearrangement joins TRBV18 to TRBJ1-4; no reliable D call. This CDR3 spans 14 amino acids. Germline V gives CDR1 KGHSH, CDR2 LQKENI. V dropped 6 bases and J dropped 2 bases, with 10 bases sitting between them. The CDR3 sequence: CASSLASTNEKLFF. The CDR3 region has the DNA TGTGCCAGCTCTCTGGCCTCGACTAATGAAAAACTGTTTTTT.

J is TRBJ1-6 and V is TRBV6-5, with 9 bases fitting TRBD1. CDR3 length equals 15 residues. Trimming removed 7 bases from V and 6 bases from J; junction bases left unmatched: 7. Germline-derived CDR1 and CDR2 are MNHEY and SVGAGI. The CDR3, as DNA: TGTGCCAGCAACCTAGCGGGACAGGGTAATTCACCCCTCCACTTT. Translation: CASNLAGQGNSPLHF.

This clone was recorded once. The chain couples TRBV5-4 to TRBJ1-2, with D unresolved. The CDR3 has 13 amino acids. V lost 0 bases and J 6 bases, leaving 9 bases between the germline ends. The germline gives CDR1 SGHNT, CDR2 YYREEE (reference sequence). The CDR3 spells CASSLAGTDGYTF. In nucleotides, the CDR3 is TGTGCCAGCAGCTTGGCAGGTACCGATGGCTACACCTTC.

The rearrangement uses TRBV28 and TRBJ2-2, with unresolved D. Germline assignment: CDR1 MDHEN and CDR2 SYDVKM. The CDR3 spans 12 residues. Trimming stripped 0 bases from V and 5 bases from J, with 1 base between. CDR3 sequence (DNA): TGTGCCAGCAGTTTATGGACCGGGGAGCTGTTTTTT. It specifies CASSLWTGELFF.

CDR3 amino acids: CASSQIGTGGAEAFF. The CDR3 bases are TGTGCCAGCAGCCAAATCGGGACGGGAGGGGCTGAAGCTTTCTTT. This sequence joins TRBV3-1 (or the pseudogene TRBV3-2) and TRBJ1-1; maybe TRBD1 (5 bases). The V gene lost 2 bases and the J gene lost 6 bases, with 16 bases spanning the gap. The CDR3 runs 15 residues. Germline V gene lookup returns CDR1 LGHDT and CDR2 YNNKEL (reference sequence).

In its sample, this clone was seen once. J is TRBJ2-5 and V is TRBV12-3 or TRBV12-4; a possible D gene is TRBD2 (6 bases). The V gene lost 8 bases and the J gene lost 10 bases, with 17 bases spanning the gap. This CDR3 has 12 residues. The CDR3 DNA follows: TGTGCCAGCGCGGGGACCACATCATTCCAGTACTTC. This gives the protein CASAGTTSFQYF.

This rearrangement joins TRBV11-1 to TRBJ2-5, with D unresolved. The CDR3 is 14 amino acids. Trimming removed 2 bases at V and 5 bases at J, with 12 bases between. Germline V CDR1 and CDR2: SGHAT, FQDESV (reference sequence). CDR3: CASSLFGLGETQYF. The CDR3 DNA follows: TGTGCCAGCAGCTTATTCGGTCTTGGGGAGACCCAGTACTTC.

This clone was recorded only once. The chain joins TRBV6-2 or TRBV6-3 to TRBJ2-2; 9 bases align to TRBD2. Germline V lookup: CDR1 MNHEY, CDR2 SVGEGT. The CDR3 sequence is 18 residues long. The V gene end was trimmed by 5 bases and the J gene end by 5 bases; junction bases not matched to a gene: 15. DNA for the CDR3: TGTGCCAGCAGTAATACTAGCGGGCGGACCAACGGGACCGGGGAGCTGTTTTTT. It yields the protein CASSNTSGRTNGTGELFF.

V gene TRBV5-6 combines with J gene TRBJ2-7, with D possibly called TRBD1 or TRBD2 (5 bases each). The germline V and J ends were trimmed by 2 bases and 3 bases, with 15 bases remaining between them. CDR1 is SGHDT, CDR2 YYEEEE, per germline. The CDR3 runs 15 residues. Written as DNA, the CDR3 is TGTGCCAGCAGCTTAAAGGGGACCGTTTACTACGAGCAGTACGTC. Its translation is CASSLKGTVYYEQYV.

The J gene is TRBJ2-5, the V gene TRBV6-5, with 10 bases matching TRBD1. V shed 6 bases and J 9 bases; nucleotides not matched to a gene: 13. The CDR3 runs 15 residues. Germline V gene lookup returns CDR1 MNHEY and CDR2 SVGAGI. The CDR3 protein is CASRTGTGDPRAQYF. The CDR3 DNA sequence: TGTGCCAGCAGGACCGGGACAGGGGATCCCAGGGCCCAGTACTTC.

This clone has only a few counts. The rearrangement uses TRBV27 and TRBJ1-5; 8 bases align to TRBD1. This CDR3 is 16 amino acids long. The germline V gene encodes CDR1 MNHEY and CDR2 SMNVEV (reference sequence). Trimming cost V 8 bases and J 4 bases; bases outside gene matches: 13. The CDR3 bases are TGTGCCAGCGCCCCCTCGACAGGGGAACGGAATCAGCCCCAGCATTTT. Protein: CASAPSTGERNQPQHF.

The chain carries TRBV6-1 and TRBJ1-6; D remains ambiguous. There are 16 residues in the CDR3. Per the germline V gene, CDR1 is MNHNS and CDR2 is SASEGT. The V and J ends lost 3 bases and 4 bases respectively, with 13 bases between them. In nucleotides, the CDR3 is TGTGCCAGCAGTGATCTGGACGGACTTTATAATTCACCCCTCCACTTT. It yields the protein CASSDLDGLYNSPLHF.

J is TRBJ1-4 and V is TRBV28; tentatively, D is TRBD1 (6 bases). The CDR3 loop spans 15 amino acids. In germline, CDR1 is MDHEN, CDR2 SYDVKM. V was pared by 2 bases and J by 0 bases, with 7 bases between. The CDR3 region is CASSLGQPTNEKLFF. CDR3 DNA: TGTGCCAGCAGTTTAGGACAGCCAACTAATGAAAAACTGTTTTTT.

The chain combines TRBV7-3 with TRBJ2-3, with TRBD2 identical over 8 bases. Germline trimming cut 2 bases from V and 0 bases from J; bases unmatched to any gene: 10. The CDR3 has 18 residues. Looked up from germline, CDR1 is SGHTA and CDR2 is FQGTGA. The CDR3 bases are TGTGCCAGCAGCTTATGGGTAGCGGGGACCTCTAGCACAGATACGCAGTATTTT. Its translation: CASSLWVAGTSSTDTQYF. The whole variable domain, filled in from reference TRBV7-3 and TRBJ2-3, reads GAGVSQTPSNKVTEKGKYVELRCDPISGHTALYWYRQSLGQGPEFLIYFQGTGAADDSGLPNDRFFAVRPEGSVSTLKIQRTERGDSAVYLCASSLWVAGTSSTDTQYFGPGTRLTVL.

The chain joins TRBV28 to TRBJ1-4; 9 nucleotides agree with TRBD1. CDR3 length: 16 amino acids. Looked up from germline, CDR1 is MDHEN and CDR2 is SYDVKM. V lost 4 bases, J lost 10 bases, and 13 bases stayed unmatched. The CDR3 DNA sequence: TGTGCCAGCAGTTCCCTGGGAGGACAGGGGAGTGGAAAACTGTTTTTT. This gives the protein CASSSLGGQGSGKLFF.

The rearrangement links TRBV5-1 to TRBJ1-2; 9 nucleotides match TRBD1. The V gene end was trimmed by 4 bases and the J gene end by 5 bases; junction bases not matched to a gene: 6. CDR1 is SGHRS and CDR2 is YFSETQ in the germline V gene. The CDR3 runs 14 residues. The CDR3 protein is CASSADRGGYGYTF. As DNA, the CDR3 is TGCGCCAGCAGCGCGGACAGGGGAGGTTATGGCTACACCTTC.

The rearrangement uses TRBV7-9 and TRBJ2-4; D is unresolved. V was clipped by 3 bases and J by 0 bases, with 9 bases between them. This CDR3 spans 15 amino acids. CDR1 and CDR2 (germline): SEHNR, FQNEAQ (reference sequence). CDR3 sequence: CASSLRDGAKNIQYF. Here the CDR3 DNA reads TGTGCCAGCAGCTTGCGAGACGGAGCCAAAAACATTCAGTACTTC.

The gene calls are TRBV20-1 and TRBJ2-5; D is possibly TRBD2 (6 bases). From germline, CDR1 is DFQATT and CDR2 SNEGSKA (reference sequence). The germline V and J ends were trimmed by 3 bases and 2 bases, with 19 bases remaining between them. CDR3 size: 16 residues. The CDR3 DNA is TGCAGTGCTAGTTCCCTGGGACGTGGAGGGCAAGAGACCCAGTACTTC. Its translation is CSASSLGRGGQETQYF.

The rearrangement uses TRBV3-1 (or the pseudogene TRBV3-2) and TRBJ1-2; D is perhaps TRBD1 (5 bases). The CDR3 is 13 residues long. Germline V gene lookup returns CDR1 LGHDT and CDR2 YNNKEL (reference sequence). V was trimmed by 3 bases and J by 5 bases, leaving 10 bases between them. CDR3 region: CASSQGGEYGYTF. CDR3 nucleotide sequence: TGTGCCAGCAGCCAGGGGGGGGAGTATGGCTACACCTTC.

The chain is built from TRBV15 and TRBJ2-2; TRBD1 might be the D (6 bases). With 7 bases removed from V and 4 bases from J, the gap between germline ends came to 16 bases. The CDR3 consists of 15 residues. The germline V gene encodes CDR1 LNHNV and CDR2 YYDKDF (reference sequence). Here the CDR3 reads CATIRTGPFTGELFF. The CDR3 DNA is TGTGCCACCATCCGAACAGGGCCCTTCACCGGGGAGCTGTTTTTT.

The genes are TRBV19 and TRBJ2-7, with TRBD2 identical over 7 bases. Unmatched junction bases numbered 7, after V lost 4 bases and J lost 7 bases. Germline V CDR1 and CDR2: LNHDA, SQIVND (reference sequence). The CDR3 consists of 13 residues. CDR3 protein: CASSRSAGVEQYV. CDR3 bases: TGTGCCAGTAGTAGGTCGGCGGGGGTTGAGCAGTACGTC.

The V gene is TRBV5-4, the J gene TRBJ1-2; 11 nucleotides agree with TRBD1. With V trimmed by 6 bases and J by 2 bases, 9 bases remained unmatched. The germline V gene encodes CDR1 SGHNT and CDR2 YYREEE (reference sequence). This CDR3 has 16 residues. CDR3 protein: CASTLLRDRGNYGYTF. The CDR3 DNA follows: TGTGCCAGCACCCTCCTCCGGGACAGGGGGAACTATGGCTACACCTTC.

V gene TRBV2 combines with J gene TRBJ2-3; D unresolved. The CDR3 is 11 amino acids. Germline CDR1 SNHLY, CDR2 FYNNEI. Trimming left V 2 bases short and J 4 bases short, with 1 base between. CDR3 nucleotides: TGTGCCAGCAGTGAACCAGATACGCAGTATTTT. Translation: CASSEPDTQYF.